The rows below give T cell receptor beta chains drawn from one sample of a study of vaccination effects on CD4 cells after COVID-19. The method was immunoSEQ multiplex PCR; TCRdb's version includes in-frame clones alone and lacks a portion of them. The sample has more than 15,000 clones, more than 65% seen once. What these receptors recognize is not known. Material: CD4+ T cells from PBMCs cultured with SARS-CoV-2 spike peptides, obtained after COVID-19 vaccination. These TCRs come from a human donor who had a prior SARS-CoV-2 infection. Each CDR3 is given with its conserved first and last residue. A D gene is named only where the DNA matches it firmly. Not every row has a clone size; where given, it reads once, few, many or a size class.

J gene,D gene,clone size,V gene,CDR3 DNA,CDR3 protein
TRBJ2-3,TRBD2,once,TRBV10-3,TGTGCCATCAGAACTAGCGGGGACACAGATACGCAGTATTTT,CAIRTSGDTDTQYF
TRBJ2-7,TRBD2,.,TRBV19,TGTGCCAGTAGTATTGGGGCTAGCGGAGCCTACGAGCAGTACTTC,CASSIGASGAYEQYF
TRBJ1-4,TRBD1,.,TRBV3-1/TRBV3-2,TGTGCCAGCAGCCTGGACAGGGGGCGCGAAAAACTGTTTTTT,CASSLDRGREKLFF
TRBJ2-5,.,few,TRBV11-2,TGTGCCAGCAGCTTAAATATGCAGGGGGGACAAGAGACCCAGTACTTC,CASSLNMQGGQETQYF
TRBJ1-1,.,few,TRBV2,TGTGCCAGCAGTCGGGACAACACTGAAGCTTTCTTT,CASSRDNTEAFF
TRBJ2-3,.,.,TRBV21-1,TGTGCCAGCAGCAGGGGCTTCACAGATACGCAGTATTTT,CASSRGFTDTQYF
TRBJ2-5,.,few,TRBV14,TGTGCCAGCAGCCAAGCAGGGCAGACATGGGGGACCCAGTACTTC,CASSQAGQTWGTQYF
TRBJ1-5,.,once,TRBV12-3/TRBV12-4,TGTGCCAGCAGTTTAACTCGGGAGGGGCCCCAGCATTTT,CASSLTREGPQHF
TRBJ1-1,TRBD1,.,TRBV18,TGTGCCAGCTCACCCCAGGGGGTCGGAAACACTGAAGCTTTCTTT,CASSPQGVGNTEAFF
TRBJ2-3,TRBD2,.,TRBV24-1,TGTGCCACCAGTGATTTGACTAGCGGGCATAGCACAGATACGCAGTATTTT,CATSDLTSGHSTDTQYF
TRBJ2-2,.,.,TRBV15,TGTGCCACCAGCAGTGACAACACCGGGGAGCTGTTTTTT,CATSSDNTGELFF
TRBJ2-1,TRBD2,few,TRBV7-3,TGTGCCAGCAGCGTACTAGCGGGAGCTTACAATGAGCAGTTCTTC,CASSVLAGAYNEQFF
TRBJ2-5,.,once,TRBV18,TGTGCCAGCTCACCACGAGAGACCCAGTACTTC,CASSPRETQYF
TRBJ1-1,.,once,TRBV6-5,TGTGCCAGCAGTCCCCTTTTCATGAACACTGAAGCTTTCTTT,CASSPLFMNTEAFF
TRBJ1-4,.,.,TRBV3-1/TRBV3-2,TGTGCCAGCAGCCTGCCGTCATTTGGGGAAAAACTGTTTTTT,CASSLPSFGEKLFF